This T cell receptor beta chain was found in a study of blood T cell repertoires in COVID-19. Some clones are missing from TCRdb's copy, which holds only in-frame ones; the method was immunoSEQ multiplex PCR. Here the sample spans about 20,000 clones, 75% to 95% being singletons. This clone turned up a few times. The length of the CDR3 is 13 residues. The germline V gene has CDR1 SGHTA and CDR2 FQGNSA. Trimming shortened V by 5 bases and J by 0 bases, and 8 bases separated the two germline ends. This clonotype originated in a man aged 65 to 79 with active COVID-19. This chain uses TRBV7-2 with TRBJ2-7; D possibly corresponds to TRBD2 (6 bases). Sequenced input: peripheral blood. The CDR3 here is CASSRTTSYEQYF. The CDR3 DNA reads as TGTGCCAGCAGCCGGACTACCTCCTACGAGCAGTACTTC.